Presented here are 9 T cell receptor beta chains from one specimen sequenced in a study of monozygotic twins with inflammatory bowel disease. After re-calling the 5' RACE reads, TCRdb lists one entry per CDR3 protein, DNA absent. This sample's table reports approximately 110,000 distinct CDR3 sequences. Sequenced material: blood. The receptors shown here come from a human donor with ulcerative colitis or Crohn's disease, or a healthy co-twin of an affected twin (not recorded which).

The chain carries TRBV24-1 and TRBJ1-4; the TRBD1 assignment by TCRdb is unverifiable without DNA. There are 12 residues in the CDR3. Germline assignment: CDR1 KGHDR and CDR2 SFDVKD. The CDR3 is CAIEDRGRKLFF.

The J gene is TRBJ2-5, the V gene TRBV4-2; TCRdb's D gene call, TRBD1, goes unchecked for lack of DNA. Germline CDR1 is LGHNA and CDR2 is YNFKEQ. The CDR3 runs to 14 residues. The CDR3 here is CASSPEDREETQYF.

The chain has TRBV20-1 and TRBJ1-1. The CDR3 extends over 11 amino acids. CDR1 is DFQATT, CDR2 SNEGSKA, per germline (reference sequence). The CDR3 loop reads CSAFFNTEAFF.

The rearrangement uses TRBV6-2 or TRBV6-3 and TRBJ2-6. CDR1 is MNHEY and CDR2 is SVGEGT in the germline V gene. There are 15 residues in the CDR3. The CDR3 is CASSYGISGANVLTF.

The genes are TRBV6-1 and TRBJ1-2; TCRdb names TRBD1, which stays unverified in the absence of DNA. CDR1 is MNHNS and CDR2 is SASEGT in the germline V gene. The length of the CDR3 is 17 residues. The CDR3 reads CASYSYPIGGASYGYTF.

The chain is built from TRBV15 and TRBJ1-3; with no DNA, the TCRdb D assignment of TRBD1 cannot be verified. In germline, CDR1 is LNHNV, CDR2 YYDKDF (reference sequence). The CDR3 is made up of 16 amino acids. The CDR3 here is CATSRTQGATGNTIYF. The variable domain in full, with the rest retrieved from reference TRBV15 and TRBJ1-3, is DAMVIQNPRYQVTQFGKPVTLSCSQTLNHNVMYWYQQKSSQAPKLLFHYYDKDFNNEADTPDNFQSRRPNTSFCFLDIRSPGLGDTAMYLCATSRTQGATGNTIYFGEGSWLTVV.

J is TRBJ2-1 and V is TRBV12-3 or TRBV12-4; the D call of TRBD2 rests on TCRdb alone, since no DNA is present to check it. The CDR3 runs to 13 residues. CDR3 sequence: CASRMTSAHEQFF.

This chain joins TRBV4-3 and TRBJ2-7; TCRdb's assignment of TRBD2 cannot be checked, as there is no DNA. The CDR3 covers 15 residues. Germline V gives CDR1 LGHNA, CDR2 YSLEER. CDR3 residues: CASSQDRAGPYEQYF.

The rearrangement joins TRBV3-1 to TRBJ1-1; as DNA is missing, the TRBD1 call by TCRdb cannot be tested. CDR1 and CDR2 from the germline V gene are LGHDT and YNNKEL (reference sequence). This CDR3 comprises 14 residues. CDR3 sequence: CASSPLDSPTEAFF.